Described below is a single TCR beta chain sequence and its context. Its cognate antigen is unknown. The data belong to a study of T cell repertoires in cytomegalovirus infection. Overall study context: CMV epitopes that were recently identified and HLA-C-restricted were used alongside well-studied HLA-B-restricted ones. Indicated by public TCR beta signatures were CMV infection and matching HLA type.

One entry per CDR3 protein results from TCRdb running MiXCR on the reads. The sample consists of roughly 180,000 distinct CDR3 sequences, about 20% of them appearing once. V gave up 5 bases and J gave up 0 bases, with 17 bases separating them. CDR1 and CDR2 from the germline V gene are SGHAT and FQNNGV. This CDR3 spans 16 amino acids. Overall study findings and caveats: The study found HLA-C-restricted CMV-specific TCR beta clonotypes dominating the ex vivo response.

The V call is TRBV11-2, the J call TRBJ2-7; D may be TRBD1 (6 bases). The clonotype was recovered from a human donor in good health (CMV status not recorded). Some clones in this sample may be carry-over from other donors' samples. Material: CD8+ T cells from cultured PBMCs, obtained from culture after CMV antigen stimulation. CDR3 sequence: CASSLGGPSGSYEQYF. The CDR3 DNA is TGTGCCAGCAGCCTAGGGGGTCCTTCGGGCTCCTACGAGCAGTACTTC.